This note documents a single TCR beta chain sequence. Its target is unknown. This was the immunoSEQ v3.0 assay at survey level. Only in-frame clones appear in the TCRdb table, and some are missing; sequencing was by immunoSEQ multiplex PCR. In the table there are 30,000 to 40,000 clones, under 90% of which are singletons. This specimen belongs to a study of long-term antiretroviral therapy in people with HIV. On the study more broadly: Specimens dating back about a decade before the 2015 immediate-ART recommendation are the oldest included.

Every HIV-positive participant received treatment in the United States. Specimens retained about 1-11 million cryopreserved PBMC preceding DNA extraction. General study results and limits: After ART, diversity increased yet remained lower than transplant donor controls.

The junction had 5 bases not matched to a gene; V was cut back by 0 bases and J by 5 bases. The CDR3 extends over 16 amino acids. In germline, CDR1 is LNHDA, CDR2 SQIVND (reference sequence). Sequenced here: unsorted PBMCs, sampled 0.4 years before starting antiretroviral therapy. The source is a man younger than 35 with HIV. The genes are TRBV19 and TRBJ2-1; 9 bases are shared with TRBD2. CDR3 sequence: CASSIDLLAGHNEQFF. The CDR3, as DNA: TGTGCCAGTAGTATAGATCTACTAGCGGGTCACAATGAGCAGTTCTTC.